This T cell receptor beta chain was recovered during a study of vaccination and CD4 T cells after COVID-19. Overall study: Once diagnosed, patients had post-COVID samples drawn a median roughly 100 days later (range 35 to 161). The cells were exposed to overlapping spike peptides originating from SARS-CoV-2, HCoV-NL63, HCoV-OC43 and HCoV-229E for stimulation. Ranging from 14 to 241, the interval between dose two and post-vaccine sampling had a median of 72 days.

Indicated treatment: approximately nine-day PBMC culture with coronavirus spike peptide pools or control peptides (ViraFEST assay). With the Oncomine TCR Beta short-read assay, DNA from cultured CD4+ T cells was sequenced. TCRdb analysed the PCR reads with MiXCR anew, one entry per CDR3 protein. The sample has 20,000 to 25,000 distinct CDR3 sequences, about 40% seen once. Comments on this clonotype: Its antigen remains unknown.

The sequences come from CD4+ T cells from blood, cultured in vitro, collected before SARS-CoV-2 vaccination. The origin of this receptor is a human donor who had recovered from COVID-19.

CDR3 sequence (DNA): TGTGCCACCAGCAGGGAAGGCCGGGACCCCAATCGGTACGAGCAGTACTTC. It codes for CATSREGRDPNRYEQYF. This chain joins TRBV15 and TRBJ2-7; D tentatively reads TRBD1 or TRBD2 (5 bases each). The ends were cut back, 3 bases at V and 4 bases at J, with 22 bases in the middle. The CDR3 is 17 amino acids. Per the germline V gene, CDR1 is LNHNV and CDR2 is YYDKDF (reference sequence).